These 21 T cell receptor beta chains share one sample of origin, sequenced in a study of blood T cell repertoires in COVID-19. The method was immunoSEQ multiplex PCR; TCRdb's version includes in-frame clones alone and lacks a portion of them. The data hold some 180,000 clones, with about 80% observed a single time. Sequenced sample: peripheral blood. These receptors all come from an elderly woman with acute or convalescent COVID-19.

The rearrangement links TRBV28 to TRBJ1-5; D call uncertain. Germline CDR1 reads MDHEN; CDR2 reads SYDVKM. The V end lost 6 bases, the J end lost 5 bases, and 5 bases lay between the germline ends. This CDR3 contains 11 residues. The CDR3 sequence is CASSRYQPQHF. The CDR3 nucleotides are TGTGCCAGCAGCAGATATCAGCCCCAGCATTTT.

The chain is built from TRBV18 and TRBJ1-5, with 10 nucleotides matching TRBD1. After removal of 4 bases from V and 0 bases from J, the junction contained 15 bases not matched to a gene. Per germline, CDR1 KGHSH and CDR2 LQKENI. This CDR3 spans 20 amino acids. For the CDR3, the DNA is TGTGCCAGCTCACGAGGACCGGGACAGGGGCCCAATTATAGCAATCAGCCCCAGCATTTT. Protein sequence: CASSRGPGQGPNYSNQPQHF.

The chain employs TRBV2 and TRBJ2-1; no clear D. The CDR3 consists of 13 residues. CDR1 is SNHLY, CDR2 FYNNEI, per germline. V was clipped by 4 bases and J by 4 bases, with 8 bases between them. The CDR3 sequence: CASSVIAYNEQFF. Here the CDR3 DNA reads TGTGCCAGCAGTGTCATTGCGTACAATGAGCAGTTCTTC.

CDR3 protein: CASSRTNEKLFF. The DNA of the CDR3 is TGTGCCAGCTCGAGGACTAATGAAAAACTGTTTTTT. V is TRBV7-9 and J is TRBJ1-4; no clear D. Germline V gives CDR1 SEHNR, CDR2 FQNEAQ (reference sequence). The CDR3 covers 12 residues. Trimming pared 8 bases from V and 2 bases from J, leaving 6 bases between.

The rearrangement joins TRBV7-2 to TRBJ1-6; D gene uncertain. Germline CDR1 reads SGHTA; CDR2 reads FQGNSA. The V end lost 5 bases, the J end lost 14 bases, and 19 bases lay between the germline ends. This CDR3 is built from 14 residues. The CDR3 DNA is TGTGCCAGCAGCCCTCAAACCCCTCTCCGGGCCCTCCACTTT. Translated: CASSPQTPLRALHF.

The table lists this clone with a few counts. This chain connects TRBV9 to TRBJ2-1; unclear D gene. Germline CDR1 SGDLS, CDR2 YYNGEE. The CDR3 length is 14 residues. V was clipped by 4 bases and J by 9 bases, with 17 bases between them. CDR3 region: CASSPLSSGLEQFF. The CDR3 DNA follows: TGTGCCAGCAGCCCTCTCTCCTCTGGGCTTGAGCAGTTCTTC.

V and J are TRBV2 and TRBJ1-2, with 7 nucleotides matching TRBD1. V lost 5 bases, J lost 0 bases, and 9 bases stayed unmatched. CDR3 size: 16 residues. Germline lookup yields CDR1 SNHLY and CDR2 FYNNEI. The CDR3 loop reads CASSRTTGVANYGYTF. CDR3 DNA: TGTGCCAGCAGTCGAACTACAGGGGTTGCTAACTATGGCTACACCTTC.

The chain carries TRBV7-9 and TRBJ1-2; D possibly corresponds to TRBD1 (5 bases). There are 14 residues in the CDR3. The V end lost 7 bases, the J end lost 4 bases, and 16 bases lay between the germline ends. Germline lookup yields CDR1 SEHNR and CDR2 FQNEAQ (reference sequence). The CDR3 loop reads CASISTDVPYGYTF. CDR3 nucleotides: TGTGCCAGCATCTCGACAGACGTACCCTATGGCTACACCTTC.

There are a few counts of this clone. The chain recombines TRBV14 with TRBJ1-4; D is uncertain. In germline, CDR1 is SGHDN, CDR2 FVKESK. The CDR3 runs to 14 residues. Trimming pared 4 bases from V and 0 bases from J, leaving 6 bases between. The CDR3 bases are TGTGCCAGCAGCCGCGGCACAACTAATGAAAAACTGTTTTTT. It translates to CASSRGTTNEKLFF. Drawing the rest from reference TRBV14 and TRBJ1-4, the complete variable domain is EAGVTQFPSHSVIEKGQTVTLRCDPISGHDNLYWYRRVMGKEIKFLLHFVKESKQDESGMPNNRFLAERTGGTYSTLKVQPAELEDSGVYFCASSRGTTNEKLFFGSGTQLSVL.

The chain employs TRBV7-8 and TRBJ2-7, with a possible D match to TRBD1 (6 bases). Trimming took off 4 bases at V and 1 base at J, with 14 bases between the two ends. CDR1 SGHVS and CDR2 FQNEAQ come from the germline V gene. The CDR3 runs 15 residues. CDR3 nucleotide sequence: TGTGCCAGCAGCTCCCGGACAGCCACGTCCTACGAGCAGTACTTC. Translation: CASSSRTATSYEQYF.

The rearrangement uses TRBV30 and TRBJ1-5, with TRBD1 matching 9 bases. V lost 3 bases and J lost 2; bases outside the gene matches: 5. CDR1 is GTSNPN and CDR2 is SVGIG in the germline V gene (reference sequence). This CDR3 region has 15 residues. CDR3 sequence reads: CAWSGGDRGNQPQHF. CDR3 nucleotide sequence: TGTGCCTGGAGCGGAGGGGACAGGGGCAATCAGCCCCAGCATTTT.

The chain links TRBV4-3 to TRBJ2-5; 7 bases are a match to TRBD2. Germline V CDR1 and CDR2: LGHNA, YSLEER. Germline trimming cut 2 bases from V and 4 bases from J; bases unmatched to any gene: 7. The CDR3 is 15 amino acids. The CDR3 here is CASSQTPGGRETQYF. The CDR3 DNA reads TGCGCCAGCAGCCAAACCCCGGGGGGAAGAGAGACCCAGTACTTC.

The J gene is TRBJ2-1, the V gene TRBV25-1; TRBD2 matches 11 bases. The V gene's germline CDR1 is MGHDK and CDR2 SYGVNS. V shed 3 bases and J 10 bases; nucleotides not matched to a gene: 5. This CDR3 is built from 14 residues. CDR3 bases: TGTGCCAGCAGTGATTGGGGGACTAGCGGCGAGCAGTTCTTC. Residues: CASSDWGTSGEQFF.

V is TRBV6-1 and J is TRBJ1-3; no clear D gene. This CDR3 region has 17 residues. In germline, CDR1 is MNHNS, CDR2 SASEGT. V lost 1 base and J lost 1, with 14 bases in between. CDR3 in DNA: TGTGCCAGCAGTGAAGTGAGGGTTTCATATTCTGGAAACACCATATATTTT. Translation: CASSEVRVSYSGNTIYF.

This clone has a handful of counts. The chain carries TRBV5-5 and TRBJ2-3, with 9 bases identical to TRBD1. This CDR3 has 15 residues. V lost 0 bases to trimming and J lost 5 bases; unmatched junction nucleotides: 4. CDR1 SGHKS and CDR2 YYEKEE come from the germline V gene (reference sequence). CDR3 sequence: CASSLEDRGLDTQYF. The CDR3 DNA is TGTGCCAGCAGCTTGGAGGACAGGGGATTAGATACGCAGTATTTT.

In DNA form, the CDR3 reads TGTGCCAGTAGTCCATCGGGACAGGGGTCCTACGAGCAGTACTTC. This encodes CASSPSGQGSYEQYF. The chain joins TRBV19 to TRBJ2-7, with TRBD1 matching over 10 bases. The germline V gene encodes CDR1 LNHDA and CDR2 SQIVND (reference sequence). The CDR3 loop spans 15 amino acids. V shed 5 bases, J shed 1 base, and the junction held 5 bases outside the gene matches. The full variable domain, completed using reference TRBV19 and TRBJ2-7, is DGGITQSPKYLFRKEGQNVTLSCEQNLNHDAMYWYRQDPGQGLRLIYYSQIVNDFQKGDIAEGYSVSREKKESFPLTVTSAQKNPTAFYLCASSPSGQGSYEQYFGPGTRLTVT.

The V and J genes are TRBV5-1 and TRBJ1-3; 9 bases fit TRBD1. V dropped 3 bases and J dropped 4; count of bases not matched to a gene: 2. Per germline, CDR1 SGHRS and CDR2 YFSETQ. The CDR3 is 14 amino acids. The CDR3 DNA reads as TGCGCCAGCAGCTGGGGACAGGGAGGAAACACCATATATTTT. This codes for CASSWGQGGNTIYF.

V and J are TRBV5-1 and TRBJ2-3, with D unresolved. Germline assignment: CDR1 SGHRS and CDR2 YFSETQ. Trimming took off 0 bases at V and 0 bases at J, with 8 bases between the two ends. The CDR3 runs 15 residues. CDR3 loop: CASSLVLPSTDTQYF. DNA of the CDR3: TGCGCCAGCAGCTTGGTACTACCTAGCACAGATACGCAGTATTTT.

The chain recombines TRBV7-9 with TRBJ2-7; weak D call: TRBD2 (6 bases). Germline values: CDR1 SEHNR, CDR2 FQNEAQ (reference sequence). The CDR3 length is 15 residues. V gave up 4 bases and J gave up 7 bases, with 20 bases separating them. The CDR3 coding sequence is TGTGCCAGCAGCTCCCCCGGGACTCGGGGCGGGGAGCAGTACTTC. Protein: CASSSPGTRGGEQYF.

This chain uses TRBV7-9 with TRBJ2-1; weak D call: TRBD2 (5 bases). CDR3 length: 13 residues. The V end lost 5 bases, the J end lost 10 bases, and 15 bases lay between the germline ends. Germline V CDR1 and CDR2: SEHNR, FQNEAQ (reference sequence). For the CDR3, the DNA is TGTGCCAGCAGCGGGCCGGTTCCGGGGGAGCAGTTCTTC. Its protein product is CASSGPVPGEQFF.

The chain joins TRBV11-3 to TRBJ2-5; 10 positions match TRBD1. This CDR3 is built from 16 residues. The trim removed 5 bases at V and 4 bases at J, leaving 10 bases unmatched. Germline CDR1 SGHNT, CDR2 YENEEA. CDR3 in amino acids: CASSRRQGAGGETQYF. Here the CDR3 DNA reads TGTGCCAGCAGCCGAAGACAGGGGGCGGGTGGAGAGACCCAGTACTTC.